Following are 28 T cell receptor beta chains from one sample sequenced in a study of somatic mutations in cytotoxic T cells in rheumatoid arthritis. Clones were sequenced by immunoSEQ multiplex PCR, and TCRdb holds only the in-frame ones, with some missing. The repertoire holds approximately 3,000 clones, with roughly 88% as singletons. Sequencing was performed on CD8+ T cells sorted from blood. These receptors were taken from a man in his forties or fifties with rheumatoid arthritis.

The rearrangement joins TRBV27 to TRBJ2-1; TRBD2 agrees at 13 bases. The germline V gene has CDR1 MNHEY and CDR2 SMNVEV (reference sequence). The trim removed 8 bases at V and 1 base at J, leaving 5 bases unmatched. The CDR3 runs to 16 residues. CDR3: CASGGLAGLSYNEQFF. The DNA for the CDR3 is TGTGCCAGCGGGGGACTAGCGGGATTGTCCTACAATGAGCAGTTCTTC.

CDR3 loop: CASSQGTGVTGELFF. The CDR3 DNA reads TGCGCCAGCAGCCAGGGTACGGGGGTCACCGGGGAGCTGTTTTTT. This rearrangement joins TRBV4-3 to TRBJ2-2; D possibly corresponds to TRBD2 (6 bases). This CDR3 is 15 amino acids long. The V and J ends lost 3 bases and 4 bases respectively, with 12 bases between them. Germline V lookup: CDR1 LGHNA, CDR2 YSLEER.

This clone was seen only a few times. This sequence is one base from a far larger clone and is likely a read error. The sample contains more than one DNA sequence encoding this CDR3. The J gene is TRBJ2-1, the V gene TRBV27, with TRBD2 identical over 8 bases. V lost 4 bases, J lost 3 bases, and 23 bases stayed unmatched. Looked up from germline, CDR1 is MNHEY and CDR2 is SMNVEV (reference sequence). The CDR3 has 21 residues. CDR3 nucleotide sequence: TGTGCCAGCAGTTCCCATCTTATCGGAGCGGGAGTCCCCCGGGACTACAATGAGCAGTTCTTC. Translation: CASSSHLIGAGVPRDYNEQFF.

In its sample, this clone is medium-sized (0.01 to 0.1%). The CDR3 DNA sequence: TGTGCCAGCAGTTCCGGGACAGGGGACACCGGGGAGCTGTTTTTT. It specifies CASSSGTGDTGELFF. J is TRBJ2-2 and V is TRBV28; the match to TRBD1 covers 10 bases. Trimming removed 4 bases from V and 3 bases from J; junction bases left unmatched: 2. There are 15 residues in the CDR3. In germline, CDR1 is MDHEN, CDR2 SYDVKM.

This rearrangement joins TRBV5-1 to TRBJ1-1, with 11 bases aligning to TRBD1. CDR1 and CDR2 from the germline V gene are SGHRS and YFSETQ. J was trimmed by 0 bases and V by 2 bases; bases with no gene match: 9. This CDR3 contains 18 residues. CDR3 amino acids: CASSFPGTGGWMNTEAFF. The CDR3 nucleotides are TGCGCCAGCAGCTTCCCCGGGACAGGGGGGTGGATGAACACTGAAGCTTTCTTT.

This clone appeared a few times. The CDR3 is CASSEITVYF. DNA for the CDR3: TGTGCCAGCAGTGAAATCACAGTTTACTTC. This sequence joins TRBV25-1 and TRBJ2-7; D is unclear. Germline V lookup: CDR1 MGHDK, CDR2 SYGVNS. Trimming took off 2 bases at V and 13 bases at J, with 9 bases between the two ends. This CDR3 comprises 10 residues.

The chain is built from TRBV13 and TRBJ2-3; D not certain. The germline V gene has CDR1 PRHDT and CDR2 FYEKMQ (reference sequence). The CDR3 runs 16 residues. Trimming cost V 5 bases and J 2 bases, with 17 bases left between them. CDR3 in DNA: TGTGCCAGCAGCCCCCCGGCGGCGAGTTACACAGATACGCAGTATTTT. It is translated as CASSPPAASYTDTQYF.

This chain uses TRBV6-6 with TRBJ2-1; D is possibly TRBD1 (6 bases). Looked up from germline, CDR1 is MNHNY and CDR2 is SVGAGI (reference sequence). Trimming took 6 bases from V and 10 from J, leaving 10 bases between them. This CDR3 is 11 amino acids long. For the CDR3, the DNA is TGTGCCAGCAGCCGTACAGGGGAGCAGTTCTTC. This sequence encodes CASSRTGEQFF.

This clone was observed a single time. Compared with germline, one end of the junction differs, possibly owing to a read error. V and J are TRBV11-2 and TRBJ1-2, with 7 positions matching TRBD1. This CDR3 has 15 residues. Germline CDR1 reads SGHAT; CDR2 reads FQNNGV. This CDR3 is CASSLMPGQLKSGAF. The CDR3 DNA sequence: TGTGCCAGCAGCTTAATGCCGGGACAGCTAAAGTCTGGCGCCTTC.

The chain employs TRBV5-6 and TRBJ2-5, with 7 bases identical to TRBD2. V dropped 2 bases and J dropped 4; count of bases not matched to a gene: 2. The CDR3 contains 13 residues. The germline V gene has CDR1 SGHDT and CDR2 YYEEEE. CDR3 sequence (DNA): TGTGCCAGCAGCTTACGACTAGCAGAGACCCAGTACTTC. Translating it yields CASSLRLAETQYF. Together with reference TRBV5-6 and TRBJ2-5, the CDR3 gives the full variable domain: DAGVTQSPTHLIKTRGQQVTLRCSPKSGHDTVSWYQQALGQGPQFIFQYYEEEERQRGNFPDRFSGHQFPNYSSELNVNALLLGDSALYLCASSLRLAETQYFGPGTRLLVL.

As DNA, the CDR3 is TGTGCCAGCTTGAACAGCCTTTCCTACGAGCAGTACTTC. Residues: CASLNSLSYEQYF. The gene calls are TRBV28 and TRBJ2-7; D is unclear. The CDR3 is 13 amino acids. From germline, CDR1 is MDHEN and CDR2 SYDVKM. V lost 8 bases and J 1 base, leaving 12 bases between the germline ends.

CDR3 loop: CASSPTPGTSYEQYF. CDR3 nucleotides: TGTGCCAGCAGCCCCACCCCCGGGACTAGCTACGAGCAGTACTTC. The chain employs TRBV4-2 and TRBJ2-7; the match to TRBD2 covers 8 bases. This CDR3 region has 15 residues. V dropped 4 bases and J dropped 3; count of bases not matched to a gene: 8. Per the germline V gene, CDR1 is LGHNA and CDR2 is YNFKEQ.

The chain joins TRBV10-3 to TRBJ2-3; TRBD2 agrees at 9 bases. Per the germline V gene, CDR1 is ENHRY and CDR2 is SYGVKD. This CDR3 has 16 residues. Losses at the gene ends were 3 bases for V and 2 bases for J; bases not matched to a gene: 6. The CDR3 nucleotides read TGTGCCATCAGTGACGGACTAGCGAAGTACACAGATACGCAGTATTTT. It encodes CAISDGLAKYTDTQYF.

CDR3: CAISEEGAAYEQYF. DNA of the CDR3: TGTGCCATCAGTGAAGAGGGAGCCGCCTACGAGCAGTACTTC. The chain uses TRBV10-3 and TRBJ2-7; a weak D match, TRBD2 (5 bases). Germline CDR1 and CDR2: ENHRY and SYGVKD. V was clipped by 3 bases and J by 2 bases, with 11 bases between them. This CDR3 is built from 14 residues.

CDR3 DNA sequence: TGTGCCAGCAGTTTATCTAGCGGGAGCCCCTACGAGCAGTACTTC. It specifies CASSLSSGSPYEQYF. The V and J genes are TRBV27 and TRBJ2-7; 9 bases map to TRBD2. This CDR3 has 15 residues. V lost 0 bases, J lost 2 bases, and 2 bases stayed unmatched. Germline assignment: CDR1 MNHEY and CDR2 SMNVEV (reference sequence).

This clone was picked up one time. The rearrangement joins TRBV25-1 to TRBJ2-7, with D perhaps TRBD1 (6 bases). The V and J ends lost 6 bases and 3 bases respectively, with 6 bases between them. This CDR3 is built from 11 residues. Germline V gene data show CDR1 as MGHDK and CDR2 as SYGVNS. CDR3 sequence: CASRTGYEQYF. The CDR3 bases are TGTGCCAGCAGGACAGGCTACGAGCAGTACTTC.

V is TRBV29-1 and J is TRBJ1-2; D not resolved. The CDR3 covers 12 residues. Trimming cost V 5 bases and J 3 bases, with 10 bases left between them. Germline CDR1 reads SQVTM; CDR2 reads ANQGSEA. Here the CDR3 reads CSVHLGDYGYTF. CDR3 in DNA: TGCAGCGTTCACCTCGGAGACTATGGCTACACCTTC.

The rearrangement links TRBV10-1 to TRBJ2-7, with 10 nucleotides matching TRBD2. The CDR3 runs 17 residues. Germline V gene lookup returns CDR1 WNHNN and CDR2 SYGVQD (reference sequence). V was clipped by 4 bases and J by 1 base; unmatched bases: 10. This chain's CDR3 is CASSGELELAGSYEQYF. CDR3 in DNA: TGCGCCAGCAGTGGCGAGCTGGAACTAGCGGGATCCTACGAGCAGTACTTC.

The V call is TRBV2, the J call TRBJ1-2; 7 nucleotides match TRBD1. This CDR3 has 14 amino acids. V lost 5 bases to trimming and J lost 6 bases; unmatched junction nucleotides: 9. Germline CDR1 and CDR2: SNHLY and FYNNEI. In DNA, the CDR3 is TGTGCCAGCAGTAGAGAGGGGGCGCGGGATGGCTACACCTTC. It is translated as CASSREGARDGYTF.

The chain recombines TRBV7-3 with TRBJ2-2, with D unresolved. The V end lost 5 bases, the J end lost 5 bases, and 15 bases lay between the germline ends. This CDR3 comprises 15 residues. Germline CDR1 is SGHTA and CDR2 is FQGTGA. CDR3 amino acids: CASSPQDSWTGELFF. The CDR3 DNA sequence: TGTGCCAGCAGCCCCCAGGATTCCTGGACCGGGGAGCTGTTTTTT.

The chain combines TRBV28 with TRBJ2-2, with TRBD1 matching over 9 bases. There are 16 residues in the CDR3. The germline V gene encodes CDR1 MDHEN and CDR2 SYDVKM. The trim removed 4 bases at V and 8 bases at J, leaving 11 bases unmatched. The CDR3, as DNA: TGTGCCAGCAGTTCCCCGGGACAGGGACCTACTGGGGAGCTGTTTTTT. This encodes CASSSPGQGPTGELFF.

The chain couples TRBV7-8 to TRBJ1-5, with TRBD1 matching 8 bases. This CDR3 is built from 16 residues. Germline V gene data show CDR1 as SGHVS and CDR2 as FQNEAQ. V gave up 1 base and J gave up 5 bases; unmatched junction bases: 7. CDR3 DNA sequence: TGTGCCAGCAGCTTAGGACAGGACAGGGCCGATCAGCCCCAGCATTTT. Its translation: CASSLGQDRADQPQHF.

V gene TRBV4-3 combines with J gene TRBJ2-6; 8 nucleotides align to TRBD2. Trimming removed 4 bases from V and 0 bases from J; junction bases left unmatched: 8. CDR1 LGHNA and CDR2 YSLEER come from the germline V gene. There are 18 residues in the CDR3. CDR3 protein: CASSPYGAGGSGANVLTF. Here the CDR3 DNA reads TGCGCCAGCAGCCCCTACGGGGCGGGGGGCTCTGGGGCCAACGTCCTGACTTTC.

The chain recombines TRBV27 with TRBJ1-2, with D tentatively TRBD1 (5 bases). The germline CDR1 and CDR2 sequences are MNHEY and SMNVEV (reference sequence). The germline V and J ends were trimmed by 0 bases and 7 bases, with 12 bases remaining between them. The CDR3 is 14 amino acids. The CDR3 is CASSLSLQGSGYTF. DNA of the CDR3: TGTGCCAGCAGTTTATCGTTGCAGGGTTCTGGCTACACCTTC.

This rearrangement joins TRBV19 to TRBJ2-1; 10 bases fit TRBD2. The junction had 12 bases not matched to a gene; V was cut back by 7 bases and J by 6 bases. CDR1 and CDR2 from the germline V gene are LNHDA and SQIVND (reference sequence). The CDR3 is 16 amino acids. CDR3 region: CASTDPLAGEVNEQFF. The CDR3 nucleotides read TGTGCCAGTACCGACCCCCTAGCGGGAGAGGTCAATGAGCAGTTCTTC. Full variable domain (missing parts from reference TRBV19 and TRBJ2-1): DGGITQSPKYLFRKEGQNVTLSCEQNLNHDAMYWYRQDPGQGLRLIYYSQIVNDFQKGDIAEGYSVSREKKESFPLTVTSAQKNPTAFYLCASTDPLAGEVNEQFFGPGTRLTVL.

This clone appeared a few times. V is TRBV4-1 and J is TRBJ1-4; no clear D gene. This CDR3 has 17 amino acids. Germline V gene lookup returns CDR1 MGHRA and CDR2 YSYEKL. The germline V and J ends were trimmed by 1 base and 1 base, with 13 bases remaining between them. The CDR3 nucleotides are TGCGCCAGCAGCCAAGTACCGGGTGGCGGAACTAATGAAAAACTGTTTTTT. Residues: CASSQVPGGGTNEKLFF.

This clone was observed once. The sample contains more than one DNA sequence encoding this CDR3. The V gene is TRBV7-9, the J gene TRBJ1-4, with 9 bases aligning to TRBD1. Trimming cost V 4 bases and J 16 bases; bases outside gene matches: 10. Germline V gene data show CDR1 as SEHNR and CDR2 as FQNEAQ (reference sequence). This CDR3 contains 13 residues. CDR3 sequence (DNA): TGTGCCAGCAGCTCACGAGCGGGACAGGGAAAGTTTTTT. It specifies CASSSRAGQGKFF.

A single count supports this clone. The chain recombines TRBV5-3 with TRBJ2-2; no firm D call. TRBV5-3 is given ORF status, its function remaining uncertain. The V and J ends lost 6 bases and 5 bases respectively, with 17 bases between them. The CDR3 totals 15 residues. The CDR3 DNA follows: TGTGCCAGAACCCTCGAGACATCTCGTACCGGGGAGCTGTTTTTT. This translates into CARTLETSRTGELFF.